The rows below give T cell receptor beta chains drawn from one sample of a study of T cell responses to AZD1222 COVID-19 vaccine. Some clones are missing from TCRdb's copy, which holds only in-frame ones; the method was immunoSEQ multiplex PCR. The table shows tens of thousands of clones, with around nine tenths occurring only once. Sequences were derived from peripheral blood, sampled on day 0 of AZD1222 vaccination. These receptors all come from an adult in good health. The CDR3 runs from the conserved cysteine through the conserved F or W. D genes are given only for firm matches. Clone size is given for some rows only: seen once, a few or many times, or a class if the clone is expanded.

CDR3aa: CASSQRRQGAYYGYTF
CDR3nt: TGTGCCAGCAGCCAACGCCGACAGGGGGCCTACTATGGCTACACCTTC
abundance: -
j_gene: TRBJ1-2
d_gene: TRBD1
v_gene: TRBV3-1/TRBV3-2

CDR3aa: CSGEVADTQYF
CDR3nt: TGCAGCGGGGAGGTCGCAGATACGCAGTATTTT
abundance: -
j_gene: TRBJ2-3
d_gene: -
v_gene: TRBV29-1

CDR3aa: CASSSWTGVGYTQYF
CDR3nt: TGTGCCAGCAGCTCCTGGACAGGGGTCGGGTATACGCAGTATTTT
abundance: -
j_gene: TRBJ2-3
d_gene: TRBD1
v_gene: TRBV5-4

CDR3aa: CASRNPRGGYYNEQFF
CDR3nt: TGTGCCAGCAGGAACCCCAGGGGGGGATATTACAATGAGCAGTTCTTC
abundance: -
j_gene: TRBJ2-1
d_gene: -
v_gene: TRBV2

CDR3aa: CASSLEGSSGRYEQYF
CDR3nt: TGTGCCAGCAGCTTAGAAGGGTCTAGCGGGAGGTACGAGCAGTACTTC
abundance: few
j_gene: TRBJ2-7
d_gene: TRBD2
v_gene: TRBV7-9

CDR3aa: CASRGGVPAYEQYF
CDR3nt: TGTGCCAGCAGGGGCGGGGTCCCTGCCTACGAGCAGTACTTC
abundance: -
j_gene: TRBJ2-7
d_gene: -
v_gene: TRBV2

CDR3aa: CASSSKRGQGGTDTQYF
CDR3nt: TGTGCCAGCAGCTCCAAAAGGGGACAGGGGGGGACAGATACGCAGTATTTT
abundance: once
j_gene: TRBJ2-3
d_gene: TRBD1
v_gene: TRBV13

CDR3aa: CASSQIFATSIDNEQFF
CDR3nt: TGCGCCAGCAGCCAGATATTTGCGACTAGCATCGACAATGAGCAGTTCTTC
abundance: -
j_gene: TRBJ2-1
d_gene: TRBD2
v_gene: TRBV4-1

CDR3aa: CASSVGQSQETQYF
CDR3nt: TGTGCCAGCAGCGTAGGGCAGAGCCAAGAGACCCAGTACTTC
abundance: -
j_gene: TRBJ2-5
d_gene: -
v_gene: TRBV9

CDR3aa: CASSVLATNEKLFF
CDR3nt: TGTGCCAGCAGTGTTTTAGCAACTAATGAAAAACTGTTTTTT
abundance: -
j_gene: TRBJ1-4
d_gene: -
v_gene: TRBV2

CDR3aa: CASSFGLAGGPIDTQYF
CDR3nt: TGTGCCAGCAGCTTCGGACTAGCGGGAGGGCCAATAGATACGCAGTATTTT
abundance: -
j_gene: TRBJ2-3
d_gene: TRBD2
v_gene: TRBV5-6

CDR3aa: CASSLAEGVPYEQYF
CDR3nt: TGTGCCAGCAGCTTGGCCGAGGGAGTCCCCTACGAGCAGTACTTC
abundance: -
j_gene: TRBJ2-7
d_gene: -
v_gene: TRBV5-5

CDR3aa: CASSARTSGSYEQYF
CDR3nt: TGTGCCAGTAGTGCCAGGACTAGCGGGAGTTACGAGCAGTACTTC
abundance: -
j_gene: TRBJ2-7
d_gene: TRBD2
v_gene: TRBV19

CDR3aa: CASSFGDNYGYTF
CDR3nt: TGTGCCAGCAGCTTCGGAGACAACTATGGCTACACCTTC
abundance: -
j_gene: TRBJ1-2
d_gene: -
v_gene: TRBV5-5

CDR3aa: CASSPSLSGSYNEQFF
CDR3nt: TGTGCCAGCTCACCCTCACTGAGCGGCTCCTACAATGAGCAGTTCTTC
abundance: -
j_gene: TRBJ2-1
d_gene: -
v_gene: TRBV18

CDR3aa: CASSWTPGQPQHF
CDR3nt: TGTGCCAGCAGTTGGACTCCGGGCCAGCCCCAGCATTTT
abundance: -
j_gene: TRBJ1-5
d_gene: -
v_gene: TRBV6-5

CDR3aa: CASSLMGATNTEAFF
CDR3nt: TGTGCCAGCAGCTTAATGGGGGCTACGAACACTGAAGCTTTCTTT
abundance: -
j_gene: TRBJ1-1
d_gene: -
v_gene: TRBV7-2

CDR3aa: CASSNRENQPQHF
CDR3nt: TGTGCCAGCAGTAACAGGGAGAATCAGCCCCAGCATTTT
abundance: -
j_gene: TRBJ1-5
d_gene: -
v_gene: TRBV6-5

CDR3aa: CASSPSGGLGTEAFF
CDR3nt: TGTGCCAGCAGCCCCAGTGGGGGTTTGGGCACTGAAGCTTTCTTT
abundance: -
j_gene: TRBJ1-1
d_gene: -
v_gene: TRBV9

CDR3aa: CASSRAGANEKLFF
CDR3nt: TGTGCCAGCAGCAGGGCAGGAGCTAATGAAAAACTGTTTTTT
abundance: -
j_gene: TRBJ1-4
d_gene: -
v_gene: TRBV6-5

CDR3aa: CASSPRGATNEKLFF
CDR3nt: TGTGCCAGCAGCCCGAGAGGCGCAACTAATGAAAAACTGTTTTTT
abundance: -
j_gene: TRBJ1-4
d_gene: -
v_gene: TRBV4-2

CDR3aa: CASSLREQGYEQYF
CDR3nt: TGTGCCAGCAGCCTCCGGGAGCAGGGGTACGAGCAGTACTTC
abundance: -
j_gene: TRBJ2-7
d_gene: -
v_gene: TRBV4-2

CDR3aa: CASSLTDGVYGYTF
CDR3nt: TGCGCCAGCAGCCTCACGGACGGGGTCTATGGCTACACCTTC
abundance: -
j_gene: TRBJ1-2
d_gene: -
v_gene: TRBV4-1

CDR3aa: CASMVNTEAFF
CDR3nt: TGTGCCAGCATGGTAAACACTGAAGCTTTCTTT
abundance: -
j_gene: TRBJ1-1
d_gene: -
v_gene: TRBV6-5

CDR3aa: CASSQELADTNYGYTF
CDR3nt: TGTGCCAGCAGCCAAGAATTGGCAGACACTAACTATGGCTACACCTTC
abundance: -
j_gene: TRBJ1-2
d_gene: -
v_gene: TRBV3-1/TRBV3-2

CDR3aa: CASSPTQINQPQHF
CDR3nt: TGTGCCAGCAGCCCGACACAAATCAATCAGCCCCAGCATTTT
abundance: -
j_gene: TRBJ1-5
d_gene: -
v_gene: TRBV27

CDR3aa: CASSAANNEQFF
CDR3nt: TGTGCCAGCAGCGCCGCTAACAATGAGCAGTTCTTC
abundance: -
j_gene: TRBJ2-1
d_gene: -
v_gene: TRBV5-6

CDR3aa: CASSPDRVTEAFF
CDR3nt: TGTGCCAGCAGTCCGGACAGGGTGACTGAAGCTTTCTTT
abundance: -
j_gene: TRBJ1-1
d_gene: TRBD1
v_gene: TRBV2

CDR3aa: CASSLAEAQPQHF
CDR3nt: TGTGCCAGCAGCTTAGCGGAGGCTCAGCCCCAGCATTTT
abundance: -
j_gene: TRBJ1-5
d_gene: -
v_gene: TRBV7-9

CDR3aa: CASSRGEGIYGYTF
CDR3nt: TGTGCCAGCAGCCGCGGGGAGGGGATCTATGGCTACACCTTC
abundance: -
j_gene: TRBJ1-2
d_gene: -
v_gene: TRBV9

CDR3aa: CASSVTGDEQYF
CDR3nt: TGTGCCAGCAGCGTTACAGGGGACGAGCAGTACTTC
abundance: -
j_gene: TRBJ2-7
d_gene: TRBD1
v_gene: TRBV27

CDR3aa: CSSRRGPETEAFF
CDR3nt: TGCAGCAGCAGAAGGGGGCCAGAAACTGAAGCTTTCTTT
abundance: -
j_gene: TRBJ1-1
d_gene: TRBD1
v_gene: TRBV29-1

CDR3aa: CASSRWERREQFF
CDR3nt: TGTGCCAGCAGCCGATGGGAGCGGCGTGAGCAGTTCTTC
abundance: -
j_gene: TRBJ2-1
d_gene: -
v_gene: TRBV3-1/TRBV3-2

CDR3aa: CASRQDRPPNYGYTF
CDR3nt: TGTGCCAGTAGACAGGACCGCCCCCCTAACTATGGCTACACCTTC
abundance: -
j_gene: TRBJ1-2
d_gene: -
v_gene: TRBV7-2

CDR3aa: CAISGLATQETQYF
CDR3nt: TGTGCCATCAGTGGACTAGCGACCCAAGAGACCCAGTACTTC
abundance: -
j_gene: TRBJ2-5
d_gene: TRBD2
v_gene: TRBV10-3

CDR3aa: CATRGTGENTGELFF
CDR3nt: TGTGCCACCAGGGGGACAGGGGAGAACACCGGGGAGCTGTTTTTT
abundance: -
j_gene: TRBJ2-2
d_gene: TRBD1
v_gene: TRBV24-1

CDR3aa: CASSMGSSYANEQFF
CDR3nt: TGTGCCAGTAGTATGGGGTCTAGTTACGCCAATGAGCAGTTCTTC
abundance: -
j_gene: TRBJ2-1
d_gene: -
v_gene: TRBV19

CDR3aa: CASSFRQANYGYTF
CDR3nt: TGTGCCAGCAGCTTTAGACAAGCTAACTATGGCTACACCTTC
abundance: -
j_gene: TRBJ1-2
d_gene: -
v_gene: TRBV7-2

CDR3aa: CASGQGLANYNEQFF
CDR3nt: TGTGCCAGCGGACAAGGACTAGCAAATTACAATGAGCAGTTCTTC
abundance: -
j_gene: TRBJ2-1
d_gene: TRBD2
v_gene: TRBV4-2

CDR3aa: CASSPSGEGSYEQYF
CDR3nt: TGTGCCAGCAGCCCCTCGGGGGAGGGATCCTACGAGCAGTACTTC
abundance: once
j_gene: TRBJ2-7
d_gene: TRBD2
v_gene: TRBV27

CDR3aa: CAWSVGSVKGETQYF
CDR3nt: TGTGCCTGGAGTGTTGGTAGCGTTAAGGGGGAGACCCAGTACTTC
abundance: -
j_gene: TRBJ2-5
d_gene: -
v_gene: TRBV30

CDR3aa: CASSSPTRGNTEAFF
CDR3nt: TGTGCCAGCAGCTCCCCGACTAGGGGGAACACTGAAGCTTTCTTT
abundance: -
j_gene: TRBJ1-1
d_gene: -
v_gene: TRBV7-9

CDR3aa: CASSGGLAVDEQYF
CDR3nt: TGCGCCAGCAGCGGGGGACTAGCGGTGGACGAGCAGTACTTC
abundance: -
j_gene: TRBJ2-7
d_gene: TRBD2
v_gene: TRBV5-1

CDR3aa: CATSRGGNYGYTF
CDR3nt: TGTGCCACCAGCAGGGGGGGCAACTATGGCTACACCTTC
abundance: -
j_gene: TRBJ1-2
d_gene: -
v_gene: TRBV15

CDR3aa: CASSLMGAEQFF
CDR3nt: TGTGCCAGCAGCTTAATGGGCGCAGAGCAGTTCTTC
abundance: few
j_gene: TRBJ2-1
d_gene: -
v_gene: TRBV7-2

CDR3aa: CASSFDRGNTEAFF
CDR3nt: TGCGCCAGCAGTTTCGACAGGGGGAACACTGAAGCTTTCTTT
abundance: -
j_gene: TRBJ1-1
d_gene: TRBD1
v_gene: TRBV5-1

CDR3aa: CASRAGNEQFF
CDR3nt: TGTGCCAGTAGAGCCGGCAATGAGCAGTTCTTC
abundance: -
j_gene: TRBJ2-1
d_gene: -
v_gene: TRBV19

CDR3aa: CASSYGSPPEQYF
CDR3nt: TGTGCCAGCAGTTATGGGTCTCCCCCCGAGCAGTACTTC
abundance: -
j_gene: TRBJ2-7
d_gene: -
v_gene: TRBV6-2/TRBV6-3

CDR3aa: CSASKGVTNEQFF
CDR3nt: TGCAGTGCTAGTAAGGGCGTCACCAATGAGCAGTTCTTC
abundance: -
j_gene: TRBJ2-1
d_gene: -
v_gene: TRBV20-1

CDR3aa: CAWSGQGADEQYF
CDR3nt: TGTGCCTGGAGTGGACAGGGGGCTGACGAGCAGTACTTC
abundance: -
j_gene: TRBJ2-7
d_gene: TRBD1
v_gene: TRBV30

CDR3aa: CASSRETDTQYF
CDR3nt: TGTGCCAGCAGTCGGGAGACAGATACGCAGTATTTT
abundance: -
j_gene: TRBJ2-3
d_gene: -
v_gene: TRBV9

CDR3aa: CATSSARRAGSYEQYF
CDR3nt: TGTGCCACCAGCAGCGCCCGGAGGGCGGGGTCCTACGAGCAGTACTTC
abundance: -
j_gene: TRBJ2-7
d_gene: -
v_gene: TRBV15

CDR3aa: CASSLGAPGSRNTIYF
CDR3nt: TGTGCCAGCAGCCTCGGAGCACCAGGGTCTCGAAACACCATATATTTT
abundance: -
j_gene: TRBJ1-3
d_gene: -
v_gene: TRBV5-4

CDR3aa: CASSFRGSTYEQYF
CDR3nt: TGTGCCAGCAGTTTTAGAGGTTCTACCTACGAGCAGTACTTC
abundance: -
j_gene: TRBJ2-7
d_gene: -
v_gene: TRBV27